The clone carrying this T cell receptor (beta chain) was recorded only once. These data are taken from a study of yellow fever vaccine responses in identical twins. Unmatched junction bases numbered 1, after V lost 6 bases and J lost 2 bases. The V gene's germline CDR1 is SGHAT and CDR2 FQNNGV. The CDR3 is 13 residues long. One entry per CDR3 protein results from TCRdb running MiXCR on the RT-PCR reads. The data contain about 11,000 distinct CDR3 sequences, roughly 82% of them singletons. Material: T cells from blood (PBMCs), unsorted or a sorted subset (not recorded which), obtained before or after yellow fever vaccination (not recorded which). The receptor was derived from a woman aged 18-29 years who received the yellow fever vaccine. This chain connects TRBV11-2 to TRBJ2-1, with 7 bases that match TRBD1. This CDR3 is CASRDRTYNEQFF. CDR3 in DNA: TGTGCCAGCAGGGACAGGACCTACAATGAGCAGTTCTTC.